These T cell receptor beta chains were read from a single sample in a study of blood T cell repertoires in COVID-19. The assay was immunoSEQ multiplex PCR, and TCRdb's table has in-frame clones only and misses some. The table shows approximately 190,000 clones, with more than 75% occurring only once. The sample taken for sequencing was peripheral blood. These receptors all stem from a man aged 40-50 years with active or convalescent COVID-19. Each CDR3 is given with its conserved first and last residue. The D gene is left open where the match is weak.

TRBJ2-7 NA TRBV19 CASSKTAGSHEQYF
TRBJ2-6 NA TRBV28 CASSLYRVSGANVLTF
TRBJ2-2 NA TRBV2 CASSGHRAGELFF
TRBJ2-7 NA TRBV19 CASSIQQDYEQYF
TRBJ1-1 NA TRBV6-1 CASSEEPPGFGTEAFF
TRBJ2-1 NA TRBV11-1 CASSLGVDREQFF
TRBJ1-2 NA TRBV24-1 CATSDRRAGYTF
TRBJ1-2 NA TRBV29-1 CSVDQGFNNYGYTF
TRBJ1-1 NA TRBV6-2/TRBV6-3 CASSSDKNTEAFF
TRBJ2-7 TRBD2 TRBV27 CASSFVREAYEQYF
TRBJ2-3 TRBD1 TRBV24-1 CATSDPGQGADTQYF
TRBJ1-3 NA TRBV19 CASSNPQGISGNTIYF
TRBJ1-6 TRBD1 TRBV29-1 CSVNTGVGSPLHF
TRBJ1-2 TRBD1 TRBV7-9 CASSPDRVGGYTF
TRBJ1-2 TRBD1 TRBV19 CASSIRPGTENYGYTF